This is a list of T cell receptor beta chains from one sample in a study of CD8 T cells in Susac syndrome. Using its own MiXCR run on the immunoSEQ multiplex PCR reads, TCRdb lists one record per CDR3 protein. The sample lists under 550,000 distinct CDR3 sequences; around 83% were seen once. Sequencing used CD8+ T cells from PBMCs. The receptor source for this set is a human donor with multiple sclerosis. Both conserved end residues are part of each CDR3. The size entry is marked missing in some rows and otherwise reads once, few, many or a size class.

v_call: TRBV6-1
j_call: TRBJ2-7
clone_size: few
cdr3_aa: CASSGQGTAYEQYF

v_call: TRBV3-1
j_call: TRBJ2-2
clone_size: once
cdr3_aa: CASSQAGTQTGELFF

v_call: TRBV20-1
j_call: TRBJ1-5
clone_size: -
cdr3_aa: CSAGTVSNQPQHF

v_call: TRBV5-1
j_call: TRBJ2-5
clone_size: few
cdr3_aa: CASSLDPQETQYF

v_call: TRBV29-1
j_call: TRBJ2-7
clone_size: -
cdr3_aa: CSVEIQGGHYEQYF

v_call: TRBV14
j_call: TRBJ2-7
clone_size: -
cdr3_aa: CASSPRDPDHEQYF

v_call: TRBV7-9
j_call: TRBJ2-7
clone_size: -
cdr3_aa: CASSSPGGGEQYF

v_call: TRBV29-1
j_call: TRBJ2-1
clone_size: -
cdr3_aa: CSVEDRGLAGVYNEQFF

v_call: TRBV19
j_call: TRBJ1-5
clone_size: few
cdr3_aa: CASSPTGSYSNQPQHF

v_call: TRBV7-6
j_call: TRBJ2-2
clone_size: -
cdr3_aa: CASSSFPGELFF